The rows below give T cell receptor beta chains drawn from one sample of a study of T cell changes during pregnancy in multiple sclerosis. Using immunoSEQ multiplex PCR, the repertoire was profiled, and TCRdb retains in-frame clones only, with some absent. The data contain tens of thousands of clones, 90% to 95% of them seen just once; the ten biggest clones take up roughly 5.7%. The input for sequencing was CD8+ T cells from peripheral blood mononuclear cells, taken before pregnancy. These receptors came from a female donor with multiple sclerosis, enrolled in a pregnancy study. The CDR3 runs from the conserved cysteine through the conserved F or W. The order of the fields is J gene, D gene, V gene, clone size, CDR3 DNA, CDR3 protein. D genes are given only for firm matches. A row's size may be missing; if present it is once, few, many or a size class.

J gene: TRBJ2-2; D gene: NA; V gene: TRBV9; clone size: NA; CDR3 DNA: TGTGCCAGCAGCATTTCCCGGGACACACGGAACACCGGGGAGCTGTTTTTT; CDR3 protein: CASSISRDTRNTGELFF
J gene: TRBJ2-1; D gene: NA; V gene: TRBV19; clone size: once; CDR3 DNA: TGTGCCAGTAGTATGAGCTCCTACAATGAGCAGTTCTTC; CDR3 protein: CASSMSSYNEQFF
J gene: TRBJ1-2; D gene: TRBD1; V gene: TRBV6-6; clone size: few; CDR3 DNA: TGTGCCAGCAGGGACAGGGGGCTGTTTGGCTACACCTTC; CDR3 protein: CASRDRGLFGYTF
J gene: TRBJ1-2; D gene: TRBD1; V gene: TRBV2; clone size: few; CDR3 DNA: TGTGCCAGCAGTGCCCCGGGACAGGGAAGTGGCTACACCTTC; CDR3 protein: CASSAPGQGSGYTF
J gene: TRBJ2-7; D gene: TRBD2; V gene: TRBV2; clone size: NA; CDR3 DNA: TGTGCCAGCAGTGCGCCGAGACTAGCGGCCTACGAGCAGTACTTC; CDR3 protein: CASSAPRLAAYEQYF
J gene: TRBJ2-7; D gene: NA; V gene: TRBV7-9; clone size: NA; CDR3 DNA: TGTGCCAGCAGCTTAGCGGGCCCTTACGAGCAGTACTTC; CDR3 protein: CASSLAGPYEQYF
J gene: TRBJ1-1; D gene: TRBD1; V gene: TRBV6-6; clone size: NA; CDR3 DNA: TGTGCCAGCAGCCAGGGGGCTAGTGAAGCTTTCTTT; CDR3 protein: CASSQGASEAFF
J gene: TRBJ1-5; D gene: NA; V gene: TRBV5-1; clone size: once; CDR3 DNA: TGCGCCAGCAGCTTGAATGGCAGATCCGTTTTTCAGCCCCAGCATTTT; CDR3 protein: CASSLNGRSVFQPQHF
J gene: TRBJ1-4; D gene: TRBD1; V gene: TRBV5-6; clone size: NA; CDR3 DNA: TGTGCCAGCAGCGCCGGGACAGAGGAAAAACTGTTTTTT; CDR3 protein: CASSAGTEEKLFF
J gene: TRBJ2-7; D gene: NA; V gene: TRBV2; clone size: NA; CDR3 DNA: TGTGCCAGCAGCCCTAGAGGGGGTTACGAGCAGTACTTC; CDR3 protein: CASSPRGGYEQYF
J gene: TRBJ2-1; D gene: NA; V gene: TRBV9; clone size: NA; CDR3 DNA: TGTGCCAGCAGCGGGGGAGCGACATACAATGAGCAGTTCTTC; CDR3 protein: CASSGGATYNEQFF
J gene: TRBJ1-1; D gene: NA; V gene: TRBV10-3; clone size: NA; CDR3 DNA: TGTGCCATCAGTGAGTCGCTAGAAAACACTGAAGCTTTCTTT; CDR3 protein: CAISESLENTEAFF
J gene: TRBJ2-2; D gene: TRBD1; V gene: TRBV11-2; clone size: NA; CDR3 DNA: TGTGCCAGCAGCCTCACGGGACAGGCTCACACCGGGGAGCTGTTTTTT; CDR3 protein: CASSLTGQAHTGELFF
J gene: TRBJ1-1; D gene: NA; V gene: TRBV10-1; clone size: NA; CDR3 DNA: TGCGCCAGCAGTGACGGGATGTGGACTGAAGCTTTCTTT; CDR3 protein: CASSDGMWTEAFF
J gene: TRBJ1-1; D gene: NA; V gene: TRBV5-6; clone size: NA; CDR3 DNA: TGTGCCAGCAGCGAGGGCGGCGACACTGAAGCTTTCTTT; CDR3 protein: CASSEGGDTEAFF
J gene: TRBJ1-5; D gene: TRBD1; V gene: TRBV2; clone size: NA; CDR3 DNA: TGTGCCAGCAGTCCTACAGGGGGCTTTCCTAATCAGCCCCAGCATTTT; CDR3 protein: CASSPTGGFPNQPQHF
J gene: TRBJ1-2; D gene: TRBD1; V gene: TRBV2; clone size: NA; CDR3 DNA: TGTGCCAGCAGTGAAGGGACAGGAGAGGGATATGGCTACACCTTC; CDR3 protein: CASSEGTGEGYGYTF
J gene: TRBJ1-4; D gene: NA; V gene: TRBV6-5; clone size: NA; CDR3 DNA: TGTGCCAGCACCAATCGACAGGCAACTAATGAAAAACTGTTTTTT; CDR3 protein: CASTNRQATNEKLFF
J gene: TRBJ1-6; D gene: NA; V gene: TRBV5-6; clone size: NA; CDR3 DNA: TGTGCCAGCGGACCTGCTCCGGGAGAGAGGTTTAATTCACCCCTCCACTTT; CDR3 protein: CASGPAPGERFNSPLHF
J gene: TRBJ1-2; D gene: TRBD1; V gene: TRBV5-1; clone size: NA; CDR3 DNA: TGCGCCAGCACCCCTCGGGGTCAGGGGGCGATTGGCTACACCTTC; CDR3 protein: CASTPRGQGAIGYTF
J gene: TRBJ1-3; D gene: NA; V gene: TRBV14; clone size: few; CDR3 DNA: TGTGCCAGCAGCCCAGGGGCCTCTGGAAACACCATATATTTT; CDR3 protein: CASSPGASGNTIYF
J gene: TRBJ1-5; D gene: NA; V gene: TRBV6-1; clone size: NA; CDR3 DNA: TGTGCCAGCAGTGGGAAGGGAACTACAGGGCTCAATCAGCCCCAGCATTTT; CDR3 protein: CASSGKGTTGLNQPQHF
J gene: TRBJ2-7; D gene: TRBD1; V gene: TRBV5-4; clone size: NA; CDR3 DNA: TGTGCCAGCAGCATCACAGGGGCACTCGGCGAGCAGTACTTC; CDR3 protein: CASSITGALGEQYF
J gene: TRBJ1-2; D gene: NA; V gene: TRBV15; clone size: NA; CDR3 DNA: TGTGCCACCAGCACTCCGACTGCCGGACAGTCTAACTATGGCTACACCTTC; CDR3 protein: CATSTPTAGQSNYGYTF
J gene: TRBJ1-1; D gene: TRBD1; V gene: TRBV6-1; clone size: once; CDR3 DNA: TGTGCCAGCAGTGAAGCCTACGGGACAGAGCGGGGGACTGAAGCTTTCTTT; CDR3 protein: CASSEAYGTERGTEAFF
J gene: TRBJ2-7; D gene: TRBD1; V gene: TRBV5-1; clone size: NA; CDR3 DNA: TGCGCCAGCAGCGCCGGGACAGGGGGCTACGAGCAGTACTTC; CDR3 protein: CASSAGTGGYEQYF
J gene: TRBJ1-2; D gene: NA; V gene: TRBV29-1; clone size: NA; CDR3 DNA: TGCAGCGTTGACAATATACCGCGCCAGGGTTATAACTATGGCTACACCTTC; CDR3 protein: CSVDNIPRQGYNYGYTF
J gene: TRBJ1-6; D gene: TRBD1; V gene: TRBV9; clone size: NA; CDR3 DNA: TGTGCCAGCGGACAGGAAACTTCACCCCTCCACTTT; CDR3 protein: CASGQETSPLHF
J gene: TRBJ1-5; D gene: NA; V gene: TRBV5-1; clone size: NA; CDR3 DNA: TGCGCCAGCAGCCAAACAGGGAACCAGCCCCAGCATTTT; CDR3 protein: CASSQTGNQPQHF
J gene: TRBJ2-1; D gene: TRBD1; V gene: TRBV19; clone size: once; CDR3 DNA: TGTGCCAGTAGTATCTCTTCGGGACAGAGCTCCTACAATGAGCAGTTCTTC; CDR3 protein: CASSISSGQSSYNEQFF
J gene: TRBJ1-4; D gene: TRBD1; V gene: TRBV9; clone size: NA; CDR3 DNA: TGTGCCAGCAGCGGCACAGGGGGCTCCAATGAAAAACTGTTTTTT; CDR3 protein: CASSGTGGSNEKLFF
J gene: TRBJ2-7; D gene: NA; V gene: TRBV2; clone size: once; CDR3 DNA: TGTGCCAGCATCGGGGGGCATTACGAGCAGTACTTC; CDR3 protein: CASIGGHYEQYF
J gene: TRBJ1-1; D gene: NA; V gene: TRBV7-9; clone size: NA; CDR3 DNA: TGTGCCAGCAGCTTAGTGTCGGGGAACACTGAAGCTTTCTTT; CDR3 protein: CASSLVSGNTEAFF
J gene: TRBJ2-1; D gene: TRBD2; V gene: TRBV11-2; clone size: NA; CDR3 DNA: TGTGCCAGCAGCTTAACCCTTACTAGCGGGGATAGGAATGAGCAGTTCTTC; CDR3 protein: CASSLTLTSGDRNEQFF
J gene: TRBJ2-4; D gene: NA; V gene: TRBV19; clone size: NA; CDR3 DNA: TGTGCCAGTAGCCTCATGGGGCCAGGGATAAACATTCAGTACTTC; CDR3 protein: CASSLMGPGINIQYF
J gene: TRBJ2-7; D gene: TRBD1; V gene: TRBV7-7; clone size: NA; CDR3 DNA: TGTGCTAGCAGCTTGAAACAGGGGGTCGGCTACGAGCAGTACTTC; CDR3 protein: CASSLKQGVGYEQYF
J gene: TRBJ2-1; D gene: NA; V gene: TRBV27; clone size: NA; CDR3 DNA: TGTGCCAGCAGTCTTGACAGATACAATGAGCAGTTCTTC; CDR3 protein: CASSLDRYNEQFF
J gene: TRBJ1-2; D gene: TRBD1; V gene: TRBV27; clone size: NA; CDR3 DNA: TGTGCCAGCAGCCGACAGGGGGATTGGTATGGCTACACCTTC; CDR3 protein: CASSRQGDWYGYTF
J gene: TRBJ2-7; D gene: TRBD1; V gene: TRBV7-6; clone size: once; CDR3 DNA: TGTGCCAGCAGCCAGGACAGGGGGCCGGGGGAGCAGTACTTC; CDR3 protein: CASSQDRGPGEQYF
J gene: TRBJ1-1; D gene: NA; V gene: TRBV27; clone size: NA; CDR3 DNA: TGTGCCAGCAGTTTATCGAGGTGGGGGCAGGGGTCTGAAGCTTTCTTT; CDR3 protein: CASSLSRWGQGSEAFF
J gene: TRBJ2-7; D gene: TRBD1; V gene: TRBV4-1; clone size: few; CDR3 DNA: TGCGCCAGCAGCCAAGAAGGGGGCCTGTCGTGGGAGCAGTACTTC; CDR3 protein: CASSQEGGLSWEQYF
J gene: TRBJ1-2; D gene: TRBD1; V gene: TRBV7-6; clone size: NA; CDR3 DNA: TGTGCCAGCAGCTTATCACAGACAGGGGGCAATGGCTACACCTTC; CDR3 protein: CASSLSQTGGNGYTF
J gene: TRBJ2-1; D gene: TRBD2; V gene: TRBV27; clone size: once; CDR3 DNA: TGTGCCAGCAGTTCCCCTAGCGGGGGCCCGACCTACAATGAGCAGTTCTTC; CDR3 protein: CASSSPSGGPTYNEQFF
J gene: TRBJ2-7; D gene: NA; V gene: TRBV4-1; clone size: once; CDR3 DNA: TGCGCCAGCAGCCCAGAAGGGTACGTGGGACATTACTTC; CDR3 protein: CASSPEGYVGHYF
J gene: TRBJ1-2; D gene: TRBD1; V gene: TRBV9; clone size: NA; CDR3 DNA: TGTGCCAGCAGCGACGGGACAGGGGGCTCTATTAACTATGGCTACACCTTC; CDR3 protein: CASSDGTGGSINYGYTF
J gene: TRBJ2-1; D gene: TRBD2; V gene: TRBV11-2; clone size: NA; CDR3 DNA: TGTGCCAGCAGCTTAGCGGGGGGTTCCTACAATGAGCAGTTCTTC; CDR3 protein: CASSLAGGSYNEQFF
J gene: TRBJ2-1; D gene: NA; V gene: TRBV5-6; clone size: NA; CDR3 DNA: TGTGCCAGCAGGCTACGACAGGAAATTAGCAATGAGCAGTTCTTC; CDR3 protein: CASRLRQEISNEQFF
J gene: TRBJ2-3; D gene: TRBD1; V gene: TRBV9; clone size: NA; CDR3 DNA: TGTGCCAGCACGGAACAGGGGCGAAACCTAGATACGCAGTATTTT; CDR3 protein: CASTEQGRNLDTQYF
J gene: TRBJ2-7; D gene: NA; V gene: TRBV27; clone size: NA; CDR3 DNA: TGTGCCAGCAGTGCAGGGCCCGACGAGCAGTACTTC; CDR3 protein: CASSAGPDEQYF
J gene: TRBJ1-1; D gene: TRBD1; V gene: TRBV27; clone size: NA; CDR3 DNA: TGTGCCAGCAGTCCATGGACAGGGGGCCTCTACACTGAAGCTTTCTTT; CDR3 protein: CASSPWTGGLYTEAFF
J gene: TRBJ2-5; D gene: NA; V gene: TRBV7-8; clone size: NA; CDR3 DNA: TGTGCCAGCAGCCTGGAGGGGAATCGGGAGACCCAGTACTTC; CDR3 protein: CASSLEGNRETQYF
J gene: TRBJ1-4; D gene: NA; V gene: TRBV9; clone size: NA; CDR3 DNA: TGTGCCAGCAGCCCGATGGACAGCTCTAATGAAAAACTGTTTTTT; CDR3 protein: CASSPMDSSNEKLFF
J gene: TRBJ1-2; D gene: TRBD1; V gene: TRBV19; clone size: few; CDR3 DNA: TGTGCCAGTATCGGACAGGGTTACGGCTACACCTTC; CDR3 protein: CASIGQGYGYTF
J gene: TRBJ1-1; D gene: TRBD1; V gene: TRBV6-1; clone size: NA; CDR3 DNA: TGTGCCACACGACAGGGCCAGGGCACTGAAGCTTTCTTT; CDR3 protein: CATRQGQGTEAFF
J gene: TRBJ2-7; D gene: NA; V gene: TRBV14; clone size: once; CDR3 DNA: TGTGCCAGCAGCCAAGAATGGACAGCTTCCTACGAGCAGTACTTC; CDR3 protein: CASSQEWTASYEQYF
J gene: TRBJ2-1; D gene: TRBD1; V gene: TRBV27; clone size: NA; CDR3 DNA: TGTGCCAGTGTAGGGGGCGTTGAGCAGTTCTTC; CDR3 protein: CASVGGVEQFF
J gene: TRBJ1-2; D gene: NA; V gene: TRBV5-6; clone size: NA; CDR3 DNA: TGTGCCAGCAGCCCGACAGAGCAAGGCGGCTACACCTTC; CDR3 protein: CASSPTEQGGYTF
J gene: TRBJ1-5; D gene: TRBD1; V gene: TRBV12-5; clone size: once; CDR3 DNA: TGTGCTAGTGGTTTTTCCCCCTCGGGACAGCCCAATCAGCCCCAGCATTTT; CDR3 protein: CASGFSPSGQPNQPQHF
J gene: TRBJ2-3; D gene: TRBD1; V gene: TRBV13; clone size: NA; CDR3 DNA: TGTGCCAGCAGCCTACCCAGGGGGCGGCTTGGCACAGATACGCAGTATTTT; CDR3 protein: CASSLPRGRLGTDTQYF